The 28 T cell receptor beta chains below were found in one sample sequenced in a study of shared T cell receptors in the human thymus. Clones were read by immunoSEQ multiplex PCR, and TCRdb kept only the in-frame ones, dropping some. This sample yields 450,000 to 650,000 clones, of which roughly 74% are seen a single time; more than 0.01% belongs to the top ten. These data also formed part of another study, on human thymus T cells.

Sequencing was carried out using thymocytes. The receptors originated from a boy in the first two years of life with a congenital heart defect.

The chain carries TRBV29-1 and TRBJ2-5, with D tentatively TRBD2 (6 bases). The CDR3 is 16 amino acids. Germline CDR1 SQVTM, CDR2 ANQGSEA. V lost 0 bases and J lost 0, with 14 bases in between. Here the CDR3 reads CSVEDRDSPNQETQYF. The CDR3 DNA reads TGCAGCGTTGAAGACCGGGACTCTCCAAACCAAGAGACCCAGTACTTC.

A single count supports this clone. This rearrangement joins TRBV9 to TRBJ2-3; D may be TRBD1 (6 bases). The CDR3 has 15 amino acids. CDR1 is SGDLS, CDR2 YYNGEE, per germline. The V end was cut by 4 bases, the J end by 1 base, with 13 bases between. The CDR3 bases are TGTGCCAGCAGCAGACAGGTGGCTGGCACAGATACGCAGTATTTT. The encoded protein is CASSRQVAGTDTQYF.

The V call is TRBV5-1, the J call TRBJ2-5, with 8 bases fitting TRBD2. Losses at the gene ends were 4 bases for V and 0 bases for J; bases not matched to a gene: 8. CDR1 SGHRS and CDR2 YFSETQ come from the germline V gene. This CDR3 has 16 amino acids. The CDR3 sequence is CASSGGTSGHQETQYF. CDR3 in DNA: TGCGCCAGCAGCGGGGGCACTAGCGGCCACCAAGAGACCCAGTACTTC.

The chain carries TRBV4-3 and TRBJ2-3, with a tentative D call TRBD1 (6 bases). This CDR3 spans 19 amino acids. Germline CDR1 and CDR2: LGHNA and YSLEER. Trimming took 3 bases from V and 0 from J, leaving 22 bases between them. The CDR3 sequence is CASSHPGATAFPSTDTQYF. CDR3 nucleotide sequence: TGCGCCAGCAGCCATCCAGGGGCGACTGCATTCCCTAGCACAGATACGCAGTATTTT.

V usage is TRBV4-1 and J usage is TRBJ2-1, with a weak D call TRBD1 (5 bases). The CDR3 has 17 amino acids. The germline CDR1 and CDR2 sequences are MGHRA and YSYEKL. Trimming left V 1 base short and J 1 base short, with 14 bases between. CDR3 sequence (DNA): TGCGCCAGCAGCCAAGTACCGATGGGGCCGTCCTACAATGAGCAGTTCTTC. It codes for CASSQVPMGPSYNEQFF.

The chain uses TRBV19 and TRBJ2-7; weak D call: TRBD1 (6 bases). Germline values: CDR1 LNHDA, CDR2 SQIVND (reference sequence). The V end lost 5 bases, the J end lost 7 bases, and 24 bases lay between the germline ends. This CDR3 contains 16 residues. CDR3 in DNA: TGTGCCAGTAGTGGGCCAGGGGTTTCCCCCACGGGAGAGCAGTACTTC. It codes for CASSGPGVSPTGEQYF.

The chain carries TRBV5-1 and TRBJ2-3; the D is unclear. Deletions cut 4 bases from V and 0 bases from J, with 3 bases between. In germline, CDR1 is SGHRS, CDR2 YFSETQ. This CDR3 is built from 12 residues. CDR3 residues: CASSGSTDTQYF. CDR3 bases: TGCGCCAGCAGCGGCAGCACAGATACGCAGTATTTT.

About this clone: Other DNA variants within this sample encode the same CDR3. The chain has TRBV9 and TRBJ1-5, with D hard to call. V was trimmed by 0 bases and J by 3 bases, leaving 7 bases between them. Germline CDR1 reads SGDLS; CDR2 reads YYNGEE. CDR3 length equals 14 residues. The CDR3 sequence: CASSVDGSNQPQHF. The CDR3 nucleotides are TGTGCCAGCAGCGTAGACGGTTCCAATCAGCCCCAGCATTTT.

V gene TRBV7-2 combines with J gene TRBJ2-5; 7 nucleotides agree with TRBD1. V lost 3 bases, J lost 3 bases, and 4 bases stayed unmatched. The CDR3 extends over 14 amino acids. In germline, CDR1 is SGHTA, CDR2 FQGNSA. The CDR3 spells CASSFRDREETQYF. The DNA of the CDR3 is TGTGCCAGCAGCTTCAGAGACAGGGAAGAGACCCAGTACTTC.

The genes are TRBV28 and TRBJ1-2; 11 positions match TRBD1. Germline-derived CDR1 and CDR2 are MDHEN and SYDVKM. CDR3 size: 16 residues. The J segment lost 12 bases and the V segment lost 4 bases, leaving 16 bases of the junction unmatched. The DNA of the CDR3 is TGTGCCAGCAGTTCCATAAACCCGGGACAGGGGGTAGGAGACACCTTC. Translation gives CASSSINPGQGVGDTF.

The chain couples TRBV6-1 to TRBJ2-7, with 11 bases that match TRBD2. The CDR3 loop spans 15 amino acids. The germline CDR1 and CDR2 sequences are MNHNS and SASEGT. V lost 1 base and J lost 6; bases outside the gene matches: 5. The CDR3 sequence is CASSEGTSGSFEQYF. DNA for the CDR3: TGTGCCAGCAGTGAAGGAACTAGCGGGAGCTTCGAGCAGTACTTC.

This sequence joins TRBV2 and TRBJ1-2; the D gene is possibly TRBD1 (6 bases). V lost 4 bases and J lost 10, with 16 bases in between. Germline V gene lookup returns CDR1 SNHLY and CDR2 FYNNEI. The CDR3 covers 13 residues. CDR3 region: CASSVQGPGDYTF. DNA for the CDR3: TGTGCCAGCAGTGTTCAGGGGCCTGGGGACTACACCTTC.

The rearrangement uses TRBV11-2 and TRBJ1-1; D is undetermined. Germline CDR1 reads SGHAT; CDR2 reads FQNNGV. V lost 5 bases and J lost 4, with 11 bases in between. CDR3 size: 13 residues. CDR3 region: CASSLEVFTEAFF. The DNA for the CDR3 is TGTGCCAGCAGCCTCGAGGTCTTCACTGAAGCTTTCTTT.

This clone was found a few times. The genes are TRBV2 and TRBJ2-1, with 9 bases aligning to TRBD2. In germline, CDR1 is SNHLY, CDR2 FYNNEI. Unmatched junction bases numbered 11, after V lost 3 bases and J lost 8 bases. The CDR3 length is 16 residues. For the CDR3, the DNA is TGTGCCAGCAGTGAGAGTGGGGGACTAGCAGTCTATGAGCAGTTCTTC. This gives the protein CASSESGGLAVYEQFF.

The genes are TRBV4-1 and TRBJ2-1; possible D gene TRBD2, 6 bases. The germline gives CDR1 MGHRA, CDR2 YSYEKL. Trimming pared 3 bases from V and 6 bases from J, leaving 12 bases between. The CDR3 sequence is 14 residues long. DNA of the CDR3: TGCGCCAGCAGCCACCCGGGACTGGCCAATGAGCAGTTCTTC. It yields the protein CASSHPGLANEQFF.

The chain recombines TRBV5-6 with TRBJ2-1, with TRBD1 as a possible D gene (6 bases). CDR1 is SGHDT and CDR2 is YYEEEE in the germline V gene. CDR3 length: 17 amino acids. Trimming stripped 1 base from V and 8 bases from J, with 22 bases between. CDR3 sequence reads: CASSLFQTTIGGDEQFF. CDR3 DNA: TGTGCCAGCAGCTTGTTCCAGACAACGATTGGGGGCGATGAGCAGTTCTTC. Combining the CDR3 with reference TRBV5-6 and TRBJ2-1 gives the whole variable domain DAGVTQSPTHLIKTRGQQVTLRCSPKSGHDTVSWYQQALGQGPQFIFQYYEEEERQRGNFPDRFSGHQFPNYSSELNVNALLLGDSALYLCASSLFQTTIGGDEQFFGPGTRLTVL.

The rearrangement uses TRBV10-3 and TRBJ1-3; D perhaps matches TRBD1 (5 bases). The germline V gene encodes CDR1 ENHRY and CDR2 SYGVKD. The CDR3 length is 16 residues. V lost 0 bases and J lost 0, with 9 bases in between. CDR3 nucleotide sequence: TGTGCCATCAGTGAGTCGGGGCAGACCTCTGGAAACACCATATATTTT. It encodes CAISESGQTSGNTIYF.

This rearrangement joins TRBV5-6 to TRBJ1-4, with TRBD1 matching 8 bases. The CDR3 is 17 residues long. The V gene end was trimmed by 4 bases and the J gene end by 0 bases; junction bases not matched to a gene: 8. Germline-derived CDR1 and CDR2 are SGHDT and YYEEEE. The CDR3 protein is CASSRDRFGATNEKLFF. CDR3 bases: TGTGCCAGCAGCAGGGACAGGTTTGGGGCAACTAATGAAAAACTGTTTTTT.

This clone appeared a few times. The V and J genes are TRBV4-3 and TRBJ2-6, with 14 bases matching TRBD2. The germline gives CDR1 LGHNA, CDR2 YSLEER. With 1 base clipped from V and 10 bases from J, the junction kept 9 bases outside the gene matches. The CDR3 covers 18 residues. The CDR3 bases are TGCGCCAGCAGCCAAGGAATCGGGACTAGCGGGAGAAAGAACGTCCTGACTTTC. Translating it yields CASSQGIGTSGRKNVLTF.

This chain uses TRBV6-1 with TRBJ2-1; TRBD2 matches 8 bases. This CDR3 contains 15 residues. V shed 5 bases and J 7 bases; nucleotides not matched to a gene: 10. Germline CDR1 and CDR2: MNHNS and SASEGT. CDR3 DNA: TGTGCCAGCAGTTTTCAACGGGAGGGCCTGAATGAGCAGTTCTTC. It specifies CASSFQREGLNEQFF.

CDR3 sequence: CASSLKTDRGKNIQYF. The DNA for the CDR3 is TGTGCCAGCAGCTTAAAGACAGACAGGGGTAAAAACATTCAGTACTTC. The chain is built from TRBV7-2 and TRBJ2-4; the match to TRBD1 covers 8 bases. The CDR3 extends over 16 amino acids. V shed 2 bases and J 4 bases; nucleotides not matched to a gene: 7. Looked up from germline, CDR1 is SGHTA and CDR2 is FQGNSA.

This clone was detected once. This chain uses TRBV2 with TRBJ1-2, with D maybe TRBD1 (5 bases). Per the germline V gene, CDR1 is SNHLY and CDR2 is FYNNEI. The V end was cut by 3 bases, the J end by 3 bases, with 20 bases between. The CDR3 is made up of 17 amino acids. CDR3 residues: CASSEGGAGVGDYGYTF. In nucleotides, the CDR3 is TGTGCCAGCAGTGAGGGCGGGGCGGGGGTTGGGGACTATGGCTACACCTTC.

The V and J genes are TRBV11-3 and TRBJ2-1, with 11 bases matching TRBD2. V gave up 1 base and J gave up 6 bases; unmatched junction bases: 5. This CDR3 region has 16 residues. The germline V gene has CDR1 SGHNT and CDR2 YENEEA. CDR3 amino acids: CASSLVGTSGPNEQFF. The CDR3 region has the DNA TGTGCCAGCAGCTTAGTTGGGACTAGCGGTCCCAATGAGCAGTTCTTC.

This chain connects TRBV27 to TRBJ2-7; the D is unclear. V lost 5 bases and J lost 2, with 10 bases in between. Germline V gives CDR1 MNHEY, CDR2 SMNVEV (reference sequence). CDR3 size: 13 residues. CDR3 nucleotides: TGTGCCAGCAGTCCTAGGCCCCCCTACGAGCAGTACTTC. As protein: CASSPRPPYEQYF.

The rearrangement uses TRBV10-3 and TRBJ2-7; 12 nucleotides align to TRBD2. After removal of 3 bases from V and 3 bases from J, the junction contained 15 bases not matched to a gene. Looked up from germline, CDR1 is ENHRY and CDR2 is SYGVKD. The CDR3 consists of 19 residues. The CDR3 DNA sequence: TGTGCCATCAGTGATCCGGGACTAGCGGGCTTCCTCCCCCTCTACGAGCAGTACTTC. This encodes CAISDPGLAGFLPLYEQYF.

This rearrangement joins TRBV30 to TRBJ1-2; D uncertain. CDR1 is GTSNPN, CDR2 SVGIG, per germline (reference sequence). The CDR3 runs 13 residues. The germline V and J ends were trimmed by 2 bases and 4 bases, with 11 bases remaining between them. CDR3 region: CAWSPLFPYGYTF. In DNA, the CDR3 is TGTGCCTGGAGTCCATTGTTCCCCTATGGCTACACCTTC. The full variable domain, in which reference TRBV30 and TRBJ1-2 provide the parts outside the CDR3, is SQTIHQWPATLVQPVGSPLSLECTVEGTSNPNLYWYRQAAGRGLQLLFYSVGIGQISSEVPQNLSASRPQDRQFILSSKKLLLSDSGFYLCAWSPLFPYGYTFGSGTRLTVV.

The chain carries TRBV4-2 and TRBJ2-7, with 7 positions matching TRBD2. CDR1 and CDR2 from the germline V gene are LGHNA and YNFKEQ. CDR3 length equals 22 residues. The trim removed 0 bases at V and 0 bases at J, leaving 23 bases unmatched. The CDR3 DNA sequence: TGTGCCAGCAGCCAAGATCCTTCGGGGGGTAAACCCGGGACTAACTACTCCTACGAGCAGTACTTC. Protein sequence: CASSQDPSGGKPGTNYSYEQYF.

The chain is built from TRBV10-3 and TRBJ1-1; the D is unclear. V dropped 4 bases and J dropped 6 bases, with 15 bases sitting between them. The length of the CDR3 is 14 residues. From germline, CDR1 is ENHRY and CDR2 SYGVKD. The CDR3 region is CAISASAGGAEAFF. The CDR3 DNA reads TGTGCCATCAGTGCCTCGGCCGGAGGCGCTGAAGCTTTCTTT.